Shown below are 5 T cell receptor beta chains from a single sample sequenced in a study of blood T cell repertoires in COVID-19. Some clones are missing from TCRdb's copy, which holds only in-frame ones; the method was immunoSEQ multiplex PCR. The top ten hold 11% of the sample, which has about 120,000 clones, approximately 85% seen once. Material: peripheral blood. These receptors all come from a man older than 75 with acute or convalescent COVID-19.

This chain links TRBV24-1 with TRBJ2-5; 7 bases map to TRBD1. CDR3 size: 12 residues. The germline V gene encodes CDR1 KGHDR and CDR2 SFDVKD. V dropped 10 bases and J dropped 4; count of bases not matched to a gene: 5. The CDR3 region has the DNA TGTGCCACGGGGACAGACTTAGAGACCCAGTACTTC. It yields the protein CATGTDLETQYF.

The rearrangement joins TRBV7-3 to TRBJ2-7; 9 bases match TRBD1. This CDR3 has 14 residues. The germline V gene has CDR1 SGHTA and CDR2 FQGTGA. V lost 5 bases and J lost 4; bases outside the gene matches: 6. In DNA, the CDR3 is TGTGCCAGCAGCGCCGGGACAGGGAGGTACGAGCAGTACTTC. As protein: CASSAGTGRYEQYF.

This chain uses TRBV28 with TRBJ2-2; D remains unclear. CDR1 MDHEN and CDR2 SYDVKM come from the germline V gene. Trimming stripped 1 base from V and 2 bases from J, with 11 bases between. This CDR3 contains 16 residues. CDR3 amino acids: CASSLSQNLNTGELFF. Here the CDR3 DNA reads TGTGCCAGCAGTTTATCACAGAACCTAAACACCGGGGAGCTGTTTTTT.

This chain joins TRBV6-5 and TRBJ2-3; no clear D. Trimming pared 2 bases from V and 2 bases from J, leaving 11 bases between. Germline CDR1 and CDR2: MNHEY and SVGAGI. CDR3 size: 15 residues. CDR3 in DNA: TGTGCCAGCAGTTACCCGAGACATTCCACAGATACGCAGTATTTT. Encoded protein: CASSYPRHSTDTQYF.

J is TRBJ2-1 and V is TRBV5-1; D is possibly TRBD2 (7 bases). The CDR3 totals 15 residues. CDR1 and CDR2 (germline): SGHRS, YFSETQ. V was shortened by 6 bases and J by 0 bases, with 13 bases between the two germline ends. CDR3 DNA: TGCGCCAGCAAGGCGGGGGCGATCTCCTACAATGAGCAGTTCTTC. Its translation: CASKAGAISYNEQFF.